Shown below are 21 T cell receptor beta chains from a single sample sequenced in a study of PD-1 blockade in mismatch repair-deficient tumors. Sequenced by immunoSEQ multiplex PCR; TCRdb stores in-frame clones only, minus some. The sample carries roughly 14,000 clones, 84% recorded once. The sequencing used PBMCs, collected before pembrolizumab treatment. These receptors originate from an adult with mismatch repair-deficient cancer.

CDR3: CASSDSAGAQETQYF. The CDR3 DNA reads TGTGCCAGCAGTGACTCGGCGGGGGCCCAAGAGACCCAGTACTTC. The chain recombines TRBV6-4 with TRBJ2-5; possibly TRBD2 for D (7 bases). Germline V gene data show CDR1 as MRHNA and CDR2 as SNTAGT. This CDR3 region has 15 residues. Trimming removed 0 bases from V and 1 base from J, with 9 bases in between.

This clone was seen just once. The V and J genes are TRBV30 and TRBJ2-7; the D call may be TRBD1 or TRBD2 (5 bases each). The CDR3 runs 15 residues. Looked up from germline, CDR1 is GTSNPN and CDR2 is SVGIG (reference sequence). V lost 2 bases and J lost 5, with 19 bases in between. DNA for the CDR3: TGTGCCTGGAGTACCCCGCTTCTTCGAGGGGACGAGCAGTACTTC. It yields the protein CAWSTPLLRGDEQYF.

The CDR3 reads CATSRDIGQENTEAFF. As DNA, the CDR3 is TGTGCCACCAGCAGAGATATTGGACAGGAGAACACTGAAGCTTTCTTT. The J gene is TRBJ1-1, the V gene TRBV15; 7 nucleotides align to TRBD1. There are 16 residues in the CDR3. Germline trimming cut 0 bases from V and 1 base from J; bases unmatched to any gene: 5. Germline V gene lookup returns CDR1 LNHNV and CDR2 YYDKDF (reference sequence).

The chain recombines TRBV6-1 with TRBJ2-7; 9 nucleotides align to TRBD1. Germline V gene sequence: CDR1 MNHNS, CDR2 SASEGT. The CDR3 spans 15 residues. J lost 1 base, V lost 1 base, and 2 bases had no gene match. CDR3 sequence: CASSEGTGDSYEQYF. In nucleotides, the CDR3 is TGTGCCAGCAGTGAAGGGACAGGGGATTCCTACGAGCAGTACTTC.

The chain recombines TRBV5-1 with TRBJ2-3; 11 bases fit TRBD2. Losses at the gene ends were 3 bases for V and 0 bases for J; bases not matched to a gene: 9. The CDR3 is 18 residues long. Germline V gene sequence: CDR1 SGHRS, CDR2 YFSETQ. DNA of the CDR3: TGCGCCAGCAGCTCCCTCGGGACTAGCGGATCTAGCACAGATACGCAGTATTTT. Translation: CASSSLGTSGSSTDTQYF. The full variable domain, completed using reference TRBV5-1 and TRBJ2-3, is KAGVTQTPRYLIKTRGQQVTLSCSPISGHRSVSWYQQTPGQGLQFLFEYFSETQRNKGNFPGRFSGRQFSNSRSEMNVSTLELGDSALYLCASSSLGTSGSSTDTQYFGPGTRLTVL.

The V call is TRBV6-1, the J call TRBJ1-5; the D gene is possibly TRBD1 (5 bases). Germline V lookup: CDR1 MNHNS, CDR2 SASEGT. The CDR3 is 12 residues long. Trimming took 7 bases from V and 7 from J, leaving 11 bases between them. The CDR3 coding sequence is TGTGCCAGCACGATGGGGGGGCAGCCCCAGCATTTT. Encoded protein: CASTMGGQPQHF.

The rearrangement joins TRBV18 to TRBJ1-1; no clear D gene. Trimming took 2 bases from V and 0 from J, leaving 7 bases between them. The germline V gene has CDR1 KGHSH and CDR2 LQKENI. This CDR3 is 14 amino acids long. The CDR3 DNA reads as TGTGCCAGCTCACCAGCGGTGATGAACACTGAAGCTTTCTTT. Translating it yields CASSPAVMNTEAFF. The variable domain in full, completed from reference TRBV18 and TRBJ1-1, reads NAGVMQNPRHLVRRRGQEARLRCSPMKGHSHVYWYRQLPEEGLKFMVYLQKENIIDESGMPKERFSAEFPKEGPSILRIQQVVRGDSAAYFCASSPAVMNTEAFFGQGTRLTVV.

V gene TRBV28 combines with J gene TRBJ2-3, with TRBD2 as a possible D gene (5 bases). The V end was cut by 5 bases, the J end by 3 bases, with 12 bases between. Germline-derived CDR1 and CDR2 are MDHEN and SYDVKM. The CDR3 has 14 residues. CDR3 DNA sequence: TGTGCCAGCAGTCTAGCACTTCGGACAGATACGCAGTATTTT. Amino acid sequence: CASSLALRTDTQYF.

The gene calls are TRBV19 and TRBJ2-2; maybe TRBD1 (6 bases). V was cut by 7 bases and J by 3 bases, with 12 bases left in between. In germline, CDR1 is LNHDA, CDR2 SQIVND (reference sequence). The CDR3 loop spans 14 amino acids. CDR3 protein: CASNQQGYTGELFF. CDR3 sequence (DNA): TGTGCCAGTAACCAACAGGGCTACACCGGGGAGCTGTTTTTT.

The chain employs TRBV6-5 and TRBJ2-5; 8 bases line up with TRBD1. Germline CDR1 MNHEY, CDR2 SVGAGI. The CDR3 is made up of 16 amino acids. Trimming cost V 1 base and J 2 bases; bases outside gene matches: 6. This chain's CDR3 is CASSYWTGLSQETQYF. The DNA of the CDR3 is TGTGCCAGCAGTTACTGGACAGGGCTATCACAAGAGACCCAGTACTTC.

This clone was recorded once. The identical CDR3 is also encoded by other nucleotide sequences in the sample. The chain carries TRBV28 and TRBJ1-3; D gene unclear. V lost 2 bases to trimming and J lost 2 bases, with 10 bases between them. This CDR3 is built from 15 residues. Germline loops: CDR1 MDHEN, CDR2 SYDVKM. CDR3 in DNA: TGTGCCAGCAGTTTACTCGGGGAGACTGGAAACACCATATATTTT. Translation: CASSLLGETGNTIYF.

The rearrangement joins TRBV29-1 to TRBJ2-1, with a weak D call TRBD2 (5 bases). CDR1 SQVTM and CDR2 ANQGSEA come from the germline V gene. V was pared by 7 bases and J by 2 bases, with 12 bases between. This CDR3 has 13 amino acids. The DNA for the CDR3 is TGCAGCGCAAGCGGCTTTACCTACAATGAGCAGTTCTTC. Translated: CSASGFTYNEQFF.

This chain links TRBV11-2 with TRBJ2-1; 10 bases map to TRBD1. This CDR3 has 14 residues. Trimming at V came to 5 bases and at J to 7 bases, leaving 5 bases not matched to a gene. Germline-derived CDR1 and CDR2 are SGHAT and FQNNGV. The DNA for the CDR3 is TGTGCCAGCAGCGCCCGGGACAGGGGAAATGAGCAGTTCTTC. Protein: CASSARDRGNEQFF.

This clone appeared a few times. This chain connects TRBV4-1 to TRBJ2-4, with a tentative D call TRBD1 (6 bases). Germline CDR1 MGHRA, CDR2 YSYEKL. V was clipped by 7 bases and J by 1 base, with 17 bases between them. The CDR3 spans 16 residues. CDR3 in amino acids: CASTRTAALAKNIQYF. The CDR3 DNA is TGCGCCAGCACCCGGACAGCCGCGTTGGCCAAAAACATTCAGTACTTC.

The V gene is TRBV5-1, the J gene TRBJ2-7; D is uncertain. CDR3 size: 13 residues. Per germline, CDR1 SGHRS and CDR2 YFSETQ. Trimming removed 0 bases at V and 0 bases at J, with 4 bases between. The CDR3 loop is CASSLGSSYEQYF. CDR3 nucleotides: TGCGCCAGCAGCTTGGGCAGCTCCTACGAGCAGTACTTC. The full variable domain, its missing parts supplied by reference TRBV5-1 and TRBJ2-7, is KAGVTQTPRYLIKTRGQQVTLSCSPISGHRSVSWYQQTPGQGLQFLFEYFSETQRNKGNFPGRFSGRQFSNSRSEMNVSTLELGDSALYLCASSLGSSYEQYFGPGTRLTVT.

This chain joins TRBV11-2 and TRBJ2-7; 10 positions agree with TRBD1. Germline V gene sequence: CDR1 SGHAT, CDR2 FQNNGV. The CDR3 consists of 14 residues. The ends lost 5 bases at V and 2 bases at J; junction bases unmatched: 3. The CDR3 reads CASSRTGGPYEQYF. CDR3 nucleotide sequence: TGTGCCAGCAGCCGGACAGGGGGTCCCTACGAGCAGTACTTC.

The chain couples TRBV5-1 to TRBJ1-2; maybe TRBD1 (5 bases). The germline V gene has CDR1 SGHRS and CDR2 YFSETQ. The germline V and J ends were trimmed by 5 bases and 7 bases, with 21 bases remaining between them. The CDR3 length is 15 residues. The CDR3 is CASSTRGGNAAGYTF. The CDR3 DNA reads as TGCGCCAGCAGTACCCGGGGGGGGAATGCTGCTGGCTACACCTTC.

The rearrangement uses TRBV5-1 and TRBJ2-3; 9 bases align to TRBD1. The CDR3 extends over 15 amino acids. Germline V gives CDR1 SGHRS, CDR2 YFSETQ. V was clipped by 2 bases and J by 6 bases; unmatched bases: 7. CDR3 DNA sequence: TGCGCCAGCAGCTTCGGGACAGGGCTTGGGGATACGCAGTATTTT. Residues: CASSFGTGLGDTQYF.

The chain links TRBV5-1 to TRBJ2-3; D is ambiguous. CDR1 SGHRS and CDR2 YFSETQ come from the germline V gene. The V gene lost 4 bases and the J gene lost 6 bases, with 9 bases spanning the gap. The CDR3 length is 12 residues. The DNA of the CDR3 is TGCGCCAGCAGCCGCCAATCGGATACGCAGTATTTT. Its translation is CASSRQSDTQYF.

In this sample, this clone turned up once. This sequence joins TRBV7-2 and TRBJ2-5; D unresolved. Germline CDR1 and CDR2: SGHTA and FQGNSA. This CDR3 region has 15 residues. Between the trimmed V and J ends, which lost 2 bases and 5 bases, there was a span of 15 bases. The CDR3 DNA follows: TGTGCCAGCAGCTTATTGGACCTCCTGGGGGAGACCCAGTACTTC. This sequence encodes CASSLLDLLGETQYF.

This clone came up once. The V call is TRBV5-4, the J call TRBJ1-2; no reliable D call. The CDR3 is 14 residues long. With 0 bases removed from V and 2 bases from J, the gap between germline ends came to 8 bases. Germline V gene data show CDR1 as SGHNT and CDR2 as YYREEE (reference sequence). CDR3 DNA sequence: TGTGCCAGCAGCTTGGTTACAACGAACTATGGCTACACCTTC. It translates to CASSLVTTNYGYTF.